This is a list of T cell receptor beta chains from one sample in a study of blood T cell repertoires in COVID-19. The method was immunoSEQ multiplex PCR; TCRdb's version includes in-frame clones alone and lacks a portion of them. Here the sample spans some 220,000 clones, around 82% being singletons. The specimen was peripheral blood. The source of these receptors is a human donor in a cohort sampled during active COVID-19. CDR3s include the opening cysteine and the closing phenylalanine or tryptophan. The order of the fields is V gene, clone size, D gene, J gene, CDR3 DNA, CDR3 protein. D genes are given only for firm matches. Not every row has a clone size; where given, it reads once, few, many or a size class.

TRBV2,NA,NA,TRBJ2-2,TGTGCCAGCAGGGACACAGGGCACACCGGGGAGCTGTTTTTT,CASRDTGHTGELFF
TRBV30,NA,NA,TRBJ2-1,TGTGCCTGGAGGGCTAGCTCCTACAATGAGCAGTTCTTC,CAWRASSYNEQFF
TRBV28,many,NA,TRBJ2-7,TGTGCCAGCACCTTCGTTCGCGAGCAGTACTTC,CASTFVREQYF
TRBV7-9,NA,TRBD1,TRBJ1-2,TGTGCCAGCATGCAGGGGGCGGGTTATGGCTACACCTTC,CASMQGAGYGYTF
TRBV7-3,NA,TRBD2,TRBJ2-1,TGTGCCAGCACCGAGTCTAGCGGGGCGAACTACAATGAGCAGTTCTTC,CASTESSGANYNEQFF
TRBV27,NA,NA,TRBJ1-3,TGTGCCAGCAGTTTATCGTACAACTCTGGAAACACCATATATTTT,CASSLSYNSGNTIYF
TRBV4-2,NA,NA,TRBJ2-7,TGTGCCAGCAGCCAAGAGAGGGACACCGGTTGGGAGCAGTACTTC,CASSQERDTGWEQYF
TRBV7-8,NA,NA,TRBJ1-2,TGTGCCAGCAGCTTAGCGGGAGGGGGGGCAGCTAACTATGGCTACACCTTC,CASSLAGGGAANYGYTF
TRBV7-9,NA,NA,TRBJ2-7,TGTGCCAGCAGCTGGACTCGGGGGTCCTACGAGCAGTACTTC,CASSWTRGSYEQYF
TRBV5-4,NA,TRBD2,TRBJ2-5,TGTGCCAGCAGCTTAAAGGTCGGGGGGGAGACCCAGTACTTC,CASSLKVGGETQYF
TRBV9,NA,NA,TRBJ1-4,TGTGCCAGCAGCGCTGGGGGGAGCACTAATGAAAAACTGTTTTTT,CASSAGGSTNEKLFF
TRBV5-1,NA,TRBD1,TRBJ1-4,TGCGCCAGCAGCCCGGAGGTGGAGGGGGCCCGGGACAGGGTACCCTATGAAAAACTGTTTTTT,CASSPEVEGARDRVPYEKLFF
TRBV28,NA,NA,TRBJ2-1,TGTGCCAGCAGTCCTCAGGCAGGGCCTTATTACAATGAGCAGTTCTTC,CASSPQAGPYYNEQFF
TRBV28,few,TRBD1,TRBJ2-1,TGTGCCAGCAGTTTCCCAACCGGGACAGGGGCCCACAATGAGCAGTTCTTC,CASSFPTGTGAHNEQFF